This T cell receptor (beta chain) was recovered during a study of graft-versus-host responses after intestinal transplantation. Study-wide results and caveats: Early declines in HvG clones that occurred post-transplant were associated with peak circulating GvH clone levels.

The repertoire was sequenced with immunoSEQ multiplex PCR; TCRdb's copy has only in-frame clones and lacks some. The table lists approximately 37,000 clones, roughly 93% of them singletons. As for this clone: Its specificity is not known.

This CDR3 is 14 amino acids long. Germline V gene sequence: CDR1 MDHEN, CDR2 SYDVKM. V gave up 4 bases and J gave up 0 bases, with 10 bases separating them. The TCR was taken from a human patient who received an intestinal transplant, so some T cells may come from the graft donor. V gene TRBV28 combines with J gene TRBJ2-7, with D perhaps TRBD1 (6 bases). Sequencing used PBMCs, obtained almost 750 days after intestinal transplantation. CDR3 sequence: CASSSGQHSYEQYF. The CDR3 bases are TGTGCCAGCAGTTCAGGACAGCACTCCTACGAGCAGTACTTC.